Described below is a single TCR beta chain sequence and its context. Germline CDR1 reads KGHSH; CDR2 reads LQKENI. The CDR3 sequence is 14 residues long. Between the trimmed V and J ends, which lost 0 bases and 7 bases, there was a span of 12 bases. In the original analysis: Estimates of nucleated cell counts were drawn from the amplification of reference gene primers. Sequenced by immunoSEQ multiplex PCR; TCRdb stores in-frame clones only, minus some. The V and J calls and the clone size are those of that table, but D and trimming were determined from the DNA. The table has about 240,000 clones, 84% seen once; the top ten hold 4%. The source of the sample is a study of blood T cell repertoires in COVID-19. Background on the study: The study drew acute and convalescent COVID-19 samples from the United States, Italy and Spain. PBMCs, B-cell-depleted T cells, or T cells were the source of the cDNA or gDNA that made up the material.

This receptor was identified in a man in his forties or fifties with acute or convalescent COVID-19. The J gene is TRBJ1-1, the V gene TRBV18, with D unclear. Sequenced sample: peripheral blood. CDR3 sequence: CASSPPEGTIEAFF. The CDR3 coding sequence is TGTGCCAGCTCACCACCGGAAGGTACTATTGAAGCTTTCTTT.